This entry features one T cell receptor beta chain sequence. Antigen unknown. The data were produced by immunoSEQ multiplex PCR, yet TCRdb's version contains in-frame clones alone and is incomplete. This sample has over 90,000 clones, with 90% to 95% found just once. The sample originates from a study of graft-versus-host responses after intestinal transplantation. Overall study: Induction using anti-thymocyte globulin, followed by tacrolimus and steroids for about 3 years, was given to all recipients.

This CDR3 spans 13 amino acids. V lost 2 bases and J 5 bases, leaving 8 bases between the germline ends. The germline V gene encodes CDR1 SGDLS and CDR2 YYNGEE. Findings and caveats of the study: Some patients had graft-donor T cell macrochimerism. In their allografts, the ratios of graft-versus-host to host-versus-graft T cell clones were high.

The source was unstimulated CD4+ T cells sorted from spleen or lymph node cells, collected before transplant. The clonotype comes from a human donor who was the organ donor for an intestinal transplant. The chain links TRBV9 to TRBJ2-4; D remains unclear. The CDR3: CASSVGSENIQYF. The CDR3, as DNA: TGTGCCAGCAGCGTGGGCAGTGAAAACATTCAGTACTTC.